This paragraph covers one T cell receptor (beta chain) sequence. Antigen: not known. In germline, CDR1 is SGDLS, CDR2 YYNGEE. The CDR3 spans 15 residues. J lost 6 bases, V lost 3 bases, and 5 bases had no gene match. This sample is part of a study of cytomegalovirus exposure and HLA in healthy donors. Study-wide context: A later analysis reported the approximately 120 validation repertoires used the same platform as the 500 to 800 first-cohort repertoires.

General study results and limits: Cytomegalovirus-associated status was assigned to 150 or so TCR beta chains. Whilst most TCR sequences proved rare, a subset of public TCRs occurred across many donors.

Sequencing was performed with immunoSEQ multiplex PCR; in TCRdb, only in-frame clones are kept and a portion is missing. The sample holds 100,000 to 150,000 clones, roughly 95% seen once. This TCR was recovered from a man aged 18 to 29 in good health and CMV-seronegative. The chain has TRBV9 and TRBJ2-7, with 14 bases fitting TRBD2. The source material was PBMCs. CDR3 region: CASSAGLAGGLEQYF. CDR3 coding DNA: TGTGCCAGCAGCGCCGGACTAGCGGGGGGCCTCGAGCAGTACTTC.